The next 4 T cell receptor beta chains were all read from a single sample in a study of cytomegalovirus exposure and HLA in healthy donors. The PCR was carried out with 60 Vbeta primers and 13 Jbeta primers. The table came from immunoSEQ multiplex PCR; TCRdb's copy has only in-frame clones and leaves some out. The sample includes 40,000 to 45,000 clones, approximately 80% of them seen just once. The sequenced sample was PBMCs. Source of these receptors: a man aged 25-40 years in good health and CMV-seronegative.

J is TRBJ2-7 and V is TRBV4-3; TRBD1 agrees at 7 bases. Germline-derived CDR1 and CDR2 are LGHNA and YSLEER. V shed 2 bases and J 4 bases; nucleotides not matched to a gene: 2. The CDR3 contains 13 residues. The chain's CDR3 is CASSQQTGYEQYF. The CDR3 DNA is TGCGCCAGCAGCCAACAGACAGGGTACGAGCAGTACTTC.

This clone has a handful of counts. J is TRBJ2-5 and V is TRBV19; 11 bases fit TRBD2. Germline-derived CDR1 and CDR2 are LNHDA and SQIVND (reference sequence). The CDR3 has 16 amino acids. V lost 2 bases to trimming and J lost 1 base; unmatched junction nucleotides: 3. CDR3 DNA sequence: TGTGCCAGTAGTATAACCGGGACTAGCGGCCAAGAGACCCAGTACTTC. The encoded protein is CASSITGTSGQETQYF.

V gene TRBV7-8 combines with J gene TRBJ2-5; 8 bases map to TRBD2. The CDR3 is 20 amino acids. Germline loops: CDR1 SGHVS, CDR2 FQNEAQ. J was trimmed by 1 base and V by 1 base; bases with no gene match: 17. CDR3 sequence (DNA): TGTGCCAGCAGCTTAGGGGCTAGCGGGCCTATACCTACTTCCCAAGAGACCCAGTACTTC. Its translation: CASSLGASGPIPTSQETQYF.

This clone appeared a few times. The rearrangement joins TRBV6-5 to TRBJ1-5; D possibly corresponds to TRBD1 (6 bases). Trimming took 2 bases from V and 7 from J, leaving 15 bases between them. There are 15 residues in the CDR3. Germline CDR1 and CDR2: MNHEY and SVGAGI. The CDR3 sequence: CASSYTTGLGQPQHF. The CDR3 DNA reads TGTGCCAGCAGTTACACCACAGGGCTGGGGCAGCCCCAGCATTTT.